This T cell receptor beta chain was sequenced for a study of cytomegalovirus exposure and HLA in healthy donors. This clone was counted between two and nine times. Germline V gives CDR1 SGHRS, CDR2 YFSETQ. V lost 0 bases and J 8 bases, leaving 14 bases between the germline ends. The CDR3 totals 14 residues. PCR was performed using 60 Vbeta and 13 Jbeta primers. The table came from immunoSEQ multiplex PCR; TCRdb's copy has only in-frame clones and leaves some out. The sample consists of over 150,000 clones, approximately 80% of them appearing once. The sequencing input was PBMCs. This rearrangement joins TRBV5-1 to TRBJ1-2; D gene uncertain. The receptor comes from a man younger than 35 in good health and CMV-seropositive. The CDR3 here is CASSLEVGTGGYTF. CDR3 sequence (DNA): TGCGCCAGCAGCTTGGAGGTCGGAACGGGGGGCTACACCTTC.